This T cell receptor beta chain emerged from a study of shared clonotypes between healthy human individuals. Naive CD4+ cells were CD45RA-selected; the remaining cells were memory. This CDR3 has 16 amino acids. CDR1 and CDR2 from the germline V gene are SGHRS and YFSETQ. J lost 6 bases, V lost 4 bases, and 13 bases had no gene match. As regards this clone: The antigen remains undetermined.

Overall study findings and caveats: Shared clonotypes: about 5.3% naive CD4, roughly 3.8% naive CD8, 2% to 2.5% memory CD4, 0.4% to 0.5% memory CD8. Genetic and exposure-history diversity was limited by the few donors.

When replicate PCRs were run on sorted subsets, they used about 220 ng DNA, around 33,000 T cell genomes. TCRdb's copy holds only in-frame clones and misses some; the assay was immunoSEQ multiplex PCR. The sample gives over 850,000 clones, around 82% of which show up once; around 0.47% is in the top ten. V usage is TRBV5-1 and J usage is TRBJ2-1, with TRBD2 identical over 7 bases. This receptor was taken from a young man in good health. Some clones in this sample may be carry-over from other donors' samples. The sequencing input was memory CD4+ T cells from PBMCs. Subset in this sample: CD45RA-negative fraction. CDR3 in DNA: TGCGCCAGCAGCGTGTATTCGGGAGGAACTACCAATGAGCAGTTCTTC. Amino acid sequence: CASSVYSGGTTNEQFF. Looking up the rest from reference TRBV5-1 and TRBJ2-1 gives the full variable domain: KAGVTQTPRYLIKTRGQQVTLSCSPISGHRSVSWYQQTPGQGLQFLFEYFSETQRNKGNFPGRFSGRQFSNSRSEMNVSTLELGDSALYLCASSVYSGGTTNEQFFGPGTRLTVL.